Each of the 26 T cell receptor beta chains below was sequenced from the same sample in a study of T cells in Graves' hyperthyroidism and ophthalmopathy. TCR beta CDR3 regions were amplified from RNA. RT-PCR in the first round (using the HTBI primer set) targeted the TCR CDR3. Each CDR3 protein gets one entry after TCRdb re-called the multiplex PCR reads with MiXCR. The table records 300,000 to 450,000 distinct CDR3 sequences, 13% to 15% of them present only once. The sequenced sample was blood. The receptors were sampled from a woman in her thirties with Graves' ophthalmopathy.

In this sample, this clonotype turned up a few times. V is TRBV29-1 and J is TRBJ2-1; D gene unclear. Trimming removed 6 bases from V and 0 bases from J, with 12 bases in between. This CDR3 is 14 amino acids long. Germline V lookup: CDR1 SQVTM, CDR2 ANQGSEA. The CDR3 loop is CSVADHSSYNEQFF. The DNA of the CDR3 is TGCAGCGTCGCTGATCATAGCTCCTACAATGAGCAGTTCTTC.

The CDR3 sequence is CASSRLRGRSGNTIYF. The DNA of the CDR3 is TGTGCCAGCAGCCGCCTCCGGGGGCGGTCTGGAAACACCATATATTTT. The V and J genes are TRBV6-2 or TRBV6-3 and TRBJ1-3; TRBD1 is a possible D gene (6 bases). CDR1 MNHEY and CDR2 SVGEGT come from the germline V gene. The V end lost 6 bases, the J end lost 1 base, and 16 bases lay between the germline ends. The CDR3 has 16 residues.

This clonotype was found many times. This sequence joins TRBV2 and TRBJ2-4; possibly TRBD2 for D (6 bases). This CDR3 comprises 16 residues. V was clipped by 4 bases and J by 1 base, with 14 bases between them. The germline CDR1 and CDR2 sequences are SNHLY and FYNNEI. This CDR3 reads CASSGWREAAKNIQYF. The CDR3 bases are TGTGCCAGCAGTGGTTGGAGGGAAGCGGCCAAAAACATTCAGTACTTC.

This clonotype showed up many times. The genes are TRBV15 and TRBJ1-1, with D hard to call. The CDR3 consists of 17 residues. Germline V CDR1 and CDR2: LNHNV, YYDKDF (reference sequence). Trimming shortened V by 0 bases and J by 3 bases, and 17 bases separated the two germline ends. CDR3: CATSRDHVPGSYTEAFF. In DNA, the CDR3 is TGTGCCACCAGCAGAGATCACGTTCCGGGGTCGTACACTGAAGCTTTCTTT.

Notes on this clonotype: Mismatch with germline at one junction end may stem from a read error. The chain uses TRBV27 and TRBJ1-3; D gene unclear. Germline values: CDR1 MNHEY, CDR2 SMNVEV (reference sequence). This CDR3 spans 13 amino acids. Written as DNA, the CDR3 is TGTGCCAGCAGACAGCTCTCTGGAAGCACCATATATTTT. Residues: CASRQLSGSTIYF.

This clonotype has a count of ten or more. The chain couples TRBV20-1 to TRBJ2-7, with a tentative D call TRBD1 (5 bases). There are 15 residues in the CDR3. Germline lookup yields CDR1 DFQATT and CDR2 SNEGSKA (reference sequence). V shed 1 base and J shed 2 bases, with 15 bases lying between them. As DNA, the CDR3 is TGCAGTGCTAGAGGGTTCGACAGTGGAGCCTACGAGCAGTACTTC. Translated, it gives CSARGFDSGAYEQYF.

This clonotype was picked up many times. V and J are TRBV24-1 and TRBJ1-5, with 9 positions matching TRBD1. CDR1 and CDR2 from the germline V gene are KGHDR and SFDVKD. The CDR3 loop spans 16 amino acids. J gave up 6 bases and V 3 bases, and 8 bases lay outside the gene matches. CDR3 DNA: TGTGCCACCAGTGATGGGGGACAGGGTAGTTTTCAGCCCCAGCATTTT. This gives the protein CATSDGGQGSFQPQHF.

In its sample, this clonotype was seen many times. J is TRBJ2-3 and V is TRBV20-1, with D possibly matching TRBD1 (6 bases). In germline, CDR1 is DFQATT, CDR2 SNEGSKA (reference sequence). CDR3 length: 15 amino acids. V lost 5 bases, J lost 0 bases, and 15 bases lay in between. For the CDR3, the DNA is TGCAGTGCTGAAGACCGGACAGAGAGCACAGATACGCAGTATTTT. Its protein is CSAEDRTESTDTQYF.

The chain has TRBV4-1 and TRBJ2-1, with a tentative D call TRBD2 (6 bases). CDR3 length: 14 residues. CDR1 is MGHRA, CDR2 YSYEKL, per germline. The V and J ends lost 3 bases and 0 bases respectively, with 6 bases between them. The DNA of the CDR3 is TGCGCCAGCAGCCAGGAGGGCTCCTACAATGAGCAGTTCTTC. Translation gives CASSQEGSYNEQFF.

This clonotype was seen at least ten times. The chain couples TRBV27 to TRBJ2-7; 9 bases map to TRBD2. Germline-derived CDR1 and CDR2 are MNHEY and SMNVEV (reference sequence). After removal of 3 bases from V and 3 bases from J, the junction contained 3 bases not matched to a gene. This CDR3 has 14 amino acids. DNA for the CDR3: TGTGCCAGCAGTTTCAGCGGGGGGAACTACGAGCAGTACTTC. Translating gives CASSFSGGNYEQYF.

This clonotype has only a few counts. This chain connects TRBV2 to TRBJ2-1; D uncertain. Germline loops: CDR1 SNHLY, CDR2 FYNNEI. The ends were cut back, 7 bases at V and 15 bases at J, with 7 bases in the middle. CDR3 size: 8 residues. The CDR3, as DNA: TGTGCCAGCACCTCCCGGTTCTTC. Protein: CASTSRFF.

Ten or more counts support this clonotype. The V call is TRBV20-1, the J call TRBJ1-2, with 7 bases lining up with TRBD1. The CDR3 is made up of 13 amino acids. Germline-derived CDR1 and CDR2 are DFQATT and SNEGSKA (reference sequence). Unmatched junction bases numbered 7, after V lost 6 bases and J lost 3 bases. CDR3 DNA: TGCAGTGCAACGGGACAGTTATACTATGGCTACACCTTC. Its translation: CSATGQLYYGYTF.

For the CDR3, the DNA is TGTGCCAGCGGGTTCTCGCGGGGGGGTACCTACGAGCAGTACTTC. Amino acid sequence: CASGFSRGGTYEQYF. The rearrangement links TRBV2 to TRBJ2-7, with 9 bases matching TRBD2. With V trimmed by 8 bases and J by 2 bases, 10 bases remained unmatched. The CDR3 totals 15 residues. Germline V gene data show CDR1 as SNHLY and CDR2 as FYNNEI.

V usage is TRBV7-2 and J usage is TRBJ2-3; 12 nucleotides line up with TRBD2. This CDR3 contains 18 residues. Trimming took 1 base from V and 2 from J; bases not matched to a gene: 7. CDR1 and CDR2 (germline): SGHTA, FQGNSA. The CDR3 loop reads CASSLVFTSGGFTDTQYF. The CDR3 DNA sequence: TGTGCCAGCAGCTTAGTGTTCACTAGCGGGGGGTTCACAGATACGCAGTATTTT. The variable domain in full, with the rest retrieved from reference TRBV7-2 and TRBJ2-3, is GAGVSQSPSNKVTEKGKDVELRCDPISGHTALYWYRQSLGQGLEFLIYFQGNSAPDKSGLPSDRFSAERTGGSVSTLTIQRTQQEDSAVYLCASSLVFTSGGFTDTQYFGPGTRLTVL.

This clonotype was counted between two and nine times. V is TRBV28 and J is TRBJ1-2; TRBD1 is a possible D gene (5 bases). Germline V CDR1 and CDR2: MDHEN, SYDVKM. The V end was cut by 1 base, the J end by 8 bases, with 14 bases between. The CDR3 contains 14 residues. The CDR3 here is CASSLFSREEGYTF. Here the CDR3 DNA reads TGTGCCAGCAGTTTATTTTCCAGGGAGGAGGGCTACACCTTC.

This clonotype was picked up many times. The chain has TRBV12-3 or TRBV12-4 and TRBJ1-5; 7 bases map to TRBD1. V was clipped by 5 bases and J by 5 bases; unmatched bases: 9. CDR3 length: 15 amino acids. The CDR3 DNA follows: TGTGCCAGCAGTATCAACAGGGGTAGGGATCAGCCCCAGCATTTT. Amino acids: CASSINRGRDQPQHF.

This clonotype was found many times. The CDR3 DNA reads TGTGCCAGCCGCGGGCTAGCGGGGTCCTACGAGCAGTACTTC. Protein sequence: CASRGLAGSYEQYF. The rearrangement joins TRBV11-2 to TRBJ2-7; 9 nucleotides match TRBD2. V gave up 8 bases and J gave up 1 base; unmatched junction bases: 6. The CDR3 contains 14 residues. Germline V gives CDR1 SGHAT, CDR2 FQNNGV. The full variable domain, completed using reference TRBV11-2 and TRBJ2-7, is EAGVAQSPRYKIIEKRQSVAFWCNPISGHATLYWYQQILGQGPKLLIQFQNNGVVDDSQLPKDRFSAERLKGVDSTLKIQPAKLEDSAVYLCASRGLAGSYEQYFGPGTRLTVT.

The table lists this clonotype with many counts. J is TRBJ1-2 and V is TRBV11-2; D gene uncertain. CDR3 length equals 12 residues. With 4 bases removed from V and 3 bases from J, the gap between germline ends came to 6 bases. The germline V gene encodes CDR1 SGHAT and CDR2 FQNNGV. DNA for the CDR3: TGTGCCAGCAGCTCTACGGACTATGGCTACACCTTC. Amino acids: CASSSTDYGYTF.

The V gene is TRBV6-1, the J gene TRBJ1-4, with TRBD1 matching over 9 bases. The V gene end was trimmed by 6 bases and the J gene end by 10 bases; junction bases not matched to a gene: 12. From germline, CDR1 is MNHNS and CDR2 SASEGT. The CDR3 sequence is 15 residues long. The CDR3 here is CASSPIGTGSGKLFF. The DNA of the CDR3 is TGTGCCAGCAGCCCAATTGGGACAGGGAGTGGAAAACTGTTTTTT.

This clonotype has ten or more counts. The chain links TRBV20-1 to TRBJ1-2, with D maybe TRBD1 (5 bases). The CDR3 has 14 amino acids. Germline V CDR1 and CDR2: DFQATT, SNEGSKA (reference sequence). The V and J ends lost 1 base and 2 bases respectively, with 11 bases between them. For the CDR3, the DNA is TGCAGTGCTAGAGTGGGGCGAGTGAACTATGGCTACACCTTC. Protein product: CSARVGRVNYGYTF.

This clonotype was recorded a few times. A much larger clone differs by one base, so this may be a read error. The conserved phenylalanine or tryptophan is not found at the CDR3 terminus, so this likely reflects a read error. The rearrangement joins TRBV11-1 to TRBJ2-7; D may be TRBD1 (6 bases). With 1 base removed from V and 5 bases from J, the gap between germline ends came to 12 bases. The CDR3 totals 14 residues. Per the germline V gene, CDR1 is SGHAT and CDR2 is FQDESV (reference sequence). The CDR3 nucleotides read TGTGCCAGCAGCTTAGTACAGGGAAGCAACGAGCAGTACCTC. It codes for CASSLVQGSNEQYL.

There are many counts of this clonotype. The chain recombines TRBV10-3 with TRBJ2-5; D unclear. CDR1 is ENHRY and CDR2 is SYGVKD in the germline V gene. The CDR3 has 14 residues. The V gene lost 4 bases and the J gene lost 2 bases, with 11 bases spanning the gap. Here the CDR3 reads CAISVSGEQETQYF. The CDR3 DNA is TGTGCCATCAGTGTGTCGGGCGAACAAGAGACCCAGTACTTC.

As DNA, the CDR3 is TGTGCCAGCAGCTTAGATCCCGGGGACACTGAAGCTTTCTTT. Protein sequence: CASSLDPGDTEAFF. The rearrangement uses TRBV11-3 and TRBJ1-1; D is undetermined. Germline CDR1 reads SGHNT; CDR2 reads YENEEA. The V and J ends lost 0 bases and 3 bases respectively, with 8 bases between them. The CDR3 extends over 14 amino acids.

This clonotype has just a few counts. The V call is TRBV25-1, the J call TRBJ2-1, with TRBD2 identical over 12 bases. Germline V gene sequence: CDR1 MGHDK, CDR2 SYGVNS. The CDR3 runs 15 residues. The V and J ends lost 4 bases and 9 bases, in that order; junction bases with no gene match: 7. This CDR3 is CASSGLAGERGEQFF. In DNA form, the CDR3 reads TGTGCCAGCAGTGGACTAGCGGGGGAACGCGGTGAGCAGTTCTTC.

The CDR3 sequence is CASSGGDRESPLHF. CDR3 nucleotides: TGCGCCAGCAGCGGAGGGGACAGGGAATCACCCCTCCACTTT. This chain joins TRBV5-1 and TRBJ1-6, with TRBD1 identical over 9 bases. The CDR3 spans 14 residues. CDR1 is SGHRS and CDR2 is YFSETQ in the germline V gene. J lost 10 bases, V lost 4 bases, and 6 bases had no gene match.

This clonotype was picked up many times. The rearrangement joins TRBV6-1 to TRBJ1-6; D unresolved. Deletions cut 2 bases from V and 9 bases from J, with 11 bases between. CDR1 and CDR2 from the germline V gene are MNHNS and SASEGT. This CDR3 has 14 residues. The CDR3 coding sequence is TGTGCCAGCAGTGAAAGGAAGGGAACTTCACCCCTCCACTTT. Its translation: CASSERKGTSPLHF.